This TCR beta chain derives from a study of technical replicates of blood from a few donors. Germline V gene data show CDR1 as MNHEY and CDR2 as SVGAGI. There are 13 residues in the CDR3. Trimming shortened V by 0 bases and J by 10 bases, and 10 bases separated the two germline ends. The data were produced by immunoSEQ multiplex PCR, yet TCRdb's version contains in-frame clones alone and is incomplete. Among fewer than 100,000 clones, approximately 97% were seen once, and the ten largest hold approximately 0.18%. Sequenced material: T cells isolated from PBMCs. The origin of this receptor is a human donor in good health. V gene TRBV6-5 combines with J gene TRBJ2-1, with D maybe TRBD2 (6 bases). CDR3 region: CASSYSRDGEQFF. The CDR3 DNA follows: TGTGCCAGCAGTTACTCGCGGGACGGCGAGCAGTTCTTC.